These 19 T cell receptor beta chains were sequenced from one sample in a study of T cell responses to AZD1222 COVID-19 vaccine (dated by TCRdb to the early 2020s). To prepare the library, the immunoSEQ multiplex PCR assay was applied. As stored in TCRdb, this immuneACCESS dataset retains in-frame rearrangements with V and J assigned. A fraction of the clones does not appear; measured against another copy, unresolved V genes explain less than half of the discrepancy, and the remainder lacks a known reason. In this sample the table shows over 85,000 clones, about 88% of which occur a single time. 4% to 6% of the sample comes from the top ten. The time point tag for this specimen amounts to: baseline before first vaccination. The sequences come from peripheral blood, collected on day 0 of AZD1222 vaccination. The receptor source for this set is an adult in good health.

This chain joins TRBV7-2 and TRBJ1-3; perhaps TRBD1 as D (6 bases). Trimming shortened V by 1 base and J by 0 bases, and 13 bases separated the two germline ends. The V gene's germline CDR1 is SGHTA and CDR2 FQGNSA. The CDR3 is 17 residues long. CDR3 nucleotides: TGTGCCAGCAGCTTAGGTTCCGGACAGAGCTCTGGAAACACCATATATTTT. It is translated as CASSLGSGQSSGNTIYF.

The chain combines TRBV9 with TRBJ2-2, with D possibly called TRBD1 or TRBD2 (5 bases each). The V end lost 0 bases, the J end lost 4 bases, and 10 bases lay between the germline ends. Germline CDR1 reads SGDLS; CDR2 reads YYNGEE. The CDR3 runs 15 residues. The CDR3 DNA sequence: TGTGCCAGCAGCGTAGGAGTTGGGGGCACCGGGGAGCTGTTTTTT. This encodes CASSVGVGGTGELFF.

This chain uses TRBV2 with TRBJ2-7; the D gene is possibly TRBD2 (6 bases). The CDR3 extends over 15 amino acids. Germline CDR1 and CDR2: SNHLY and FYNNEI. The V gene lost 4 bases and the J gene lost 0 bases, with 13 bases spanning the gap. DNA for the CDR3: TGTGCCAGCAGTGCAGGGCGGGGTGGCTCCTACGAGCAGTACTTC. Protein product: CASSAGRGGSYEQYF.

The rearrangement joins TRBV30 to TRBJ1-3, with 8 bases that match TRBD1. J was trimmed by 0 bases and V by 2 bases; bases with no gene match: 6. The CDR3 contains 16 residues. Germline CDR1 and CDR2: GTSNPN and SVGIG (reference sequence). CDR3 bases: TGTGCCTGGAGTTACCCGGGACAGGCCTCTGGAAACACCATATATTTT. Translation gives CAWSYPGQASGNTIYF.

This clone came up once. The V gene is TRBV28, the J gene TRBJ1-3; D ambiguous. This CDR3 has 14 residues. The V end was cut by 6 bases, the J end by 2 bases, with 11 bases between. The germline gives CDR1 MDHEN, CDR2 SYDVKM. This CDR3 reads CASSLRSPGNTIYF. The CDR3, as DNA: TGTGCCAGCAGCCTCCGGTCCCCTGGAAACACCATATATTTT.

V gene TRBV25-1 combines with J gene TRBJ1-2; 8 bases are shared with TRBD1. The J segment lost 5 bases and the V segment lost 7 bases, leaving 12 bases of the junction unmatched. The germline V gene encodes CDR1 MGHDK and CDR2 SYGVNS. This CDR3 region has 15 residues. The CDR3 protein is CASNGPGQGGYGYTF. The CDR3 DNA reads TGTGCCAGCAATGGTCCTGGACAGGGCGGTTATGGCTACACCTTC.

V usage is TRBV18 and J usage is TRBJ1-6, with 7 bases aligning to TRBD1. V lost 3 bases, J lost 3 bases, and 5 bases stayed unmatched. CDR1 and CDR2 from the germline V gene are KGHSH and LQKENI. CDR3 length: 16 residues. CDR3 DNA sequence: TGTGCCAGCTCACCCGCGACAGGGAACTATAATTCACCCCTCCACTTT. Amino acid sequence: CASSPATGNYNSPLHF.

The chain joins TRBV5-4 to TRBJ2-2; 9 positions agree with TRBD1. V lost 3 bases, J lost 3 bases, and 3 bases stayed unmatched. CDR3 length equals 15 residues. Germline lookup yields CDR1 SGHNT and CDR2 YYREEE (reference sequence). The CDR3 DNA reads TGTGCCAGCAGCTCGAGACAGGGGGACACCGGGGAGCTGTTTTTT. Its protein is CASSSRQGDTGELFF.

The chain uses TRBV12-3 or TRBV12-4 and TRBJ1-5, with D possibly TRBD1 on 6 matching bases. The CDR3 is made up of 13 amino acids. V gave up 11 bases and J gave up 9 bases, with 20 bases separating them. The CDR3 region has the DNA TGTGCCTCCCGGTTGGGGGCGGGGGGGCCCCAGCATTTT. It translates to CASRLGAGGPQHF.

The chain employs TRBV2 and TRBJ1-2, with 8 positions matching TRBD1. Germline lookup yields CDR1 SNHLY and CDR2 FYNNEI. This CDR3 is built from 13 residues. V shed 4 bases and J 11 bases; nucleotides not matched to a gene: 9. Here the CDR3 DNA reads TGTGCCAGCAGTGTAGCTGGACAGGGAGGTTACACCTTC. It specifies CASSVAGQGGYTF.

The rearrangement joins TRBV2 to TRBJ2-3; 8 nucleotides agree with TRBD2. J lost 5 bases, V lost 0 bases, and 13 bases had no gene match. The CDR3 is 18 amino acids. Per germline, CDR1 SNHLY and CDR2 FYNNEI. The CDR3 DNA reads as TGTGCCAGCAGTGAAGCGCCCCCGACTAGCGAGGTCAAAGATACGCAGTATTTT. As protein: CASSEAPPTSEVKDTQYF.

To note about this clone: At one of its ends the junction is not consistent with the germline gene, which may arise from a read error. The V gene is TRBV28, the J gene TRBJ2-7, with D unresolved. Per germline, CDR1 MDHEN and CDR2 SYDVKM. The CDR3 spans 15 residues. CDR3 protein: CASTLGWGKSYEQYF. DNA for the CDR3: TGTGCCAGCACTTTAGGGTGGGGAAAATCCTACGAGCAGTACTTC.

This clone has only one observation. This chain connects TRBV6-5 to TRBJ1-1; no clear D gene. Trimming took off 5 bases at V and 1 base at J, with 8 bases between the two ends. The CDR3 extends over 13 amino acids. CDR1 is MNHEY and CDR2 is SVGAGI in the germline V gene. The chain's CDR3 is CASSTKANTEAFF. CDR3 DNA: TGTGCCAGCAGTACCAAAGCGAACACTGAAGCTTTCTTT.

The chain carries TRBV7-2 and TRBJ1-4; D gene uncertain. This CDR3 is built from 14 residues. Germline CDR1 and CDR2: SGHTA and FQGNSA. V was clipped by 5 bases and J by 8 bases, with 15 bases between them. The CDR3 sequence: CASSLAPGREKLFF. In DNA, the CDR3 is TGTGCCAGCAGCCTGGCCCCTGGACGGGAAAAACTGTTTTTT. The full variable domain, rest sourced from reference TRBV7-2 and TRBJ1-4, is GAGVSQSPSNKVTEKGKDVELRCDPISGHTALYWYRQSLGQGLEFLIYFQGNSAPDKSGLPSDRFSAERTGGSVSTLTIQRTQQEDSAVYLCASSLAPGREKLFFGSGTQLSVL.

The rearrangement joins TRBV1 to TRBJ1-4; the D call of TRBD1 is as the table states it, not checked on the DNA. TRBV1 is flagged as a pseudogene. CDR3 length: 18 amino acids. CDR3 loop: CTSSQDYDRVKGKEKLFF. In DNA, the CDR3 is TGCACCAGCAGCCAAGATTATGACAGGGTGAAGGGGAAAGAAAAACTGTTTTTT.

This clone showed up just once. The chain is built from TRBV4-1 and TRBJ2-2; 9 bases are shared with TRBD1. Germline V CDR1 and CDR2: MGHRA, YSYEKL. J was trimmed by 6 bases and V by 4 bases; bases with no gene match: 6. The CDR3 is made up of 15 amino acids. Here the CDR3 reads CASSLEGQGAGELFF. The CDR3 nucleotides read TGCGCCAGCAGCCTAGAGGGACAGGGAGCCGGGGAGCTGTTTTTT.

This rearrangement joins TRBV7-2 to TRBJ2-7; TRBD1 agrees at 8 bases. The germline V gene has CDR1 SGHTA and CDR2 FQGNSA. Trimming cost V 5 bases and J 6 bases; bases outside gene matches: 9. The CDR3 extends over 14 amino acids. In DNA form, the CDR3 reads TGTGCCAGCAGCATCGGGACAGGTCTGGGCGAGCAGTACTTC. Its protein product is CASSIGTGLGEQYF.

The V and J genes are TRBV6-2 or TRBV6-3 and TRBJ1-3; the D is unclear. Germline V gives CDR1 MNHEY, CDR2 SVGEGT. The length of the CDR3 is 15 residues. V lost 0 bases and J lost 1, with 7 bases in between. In DNA, the CDR3 is TGTGCCAGCAGTTACTCGGCTGAGTCTGGAAACACCATATATTTT. It is translated as CASSYSAESGNTIYF.

The rearrangement links TRBV18 to TRBJ2-1, with 10 bases fitting TRBD2. CDR1 KGHSH and CDR2 LQKENI come from the germline V gene. The CDR3 consists of 17 residues. Losses at the gene ends were 1 base for V and 4 bases for J; bases not matched to a gene: 7. The CDR3 bases are TGTGCCAGCTCACCACTATCGGTAGCGGGGGGTTACAATGAGCAGTTCTTC. Its protein is CASSPLSVAGGYNEQFF.